This is a list of T cell receptor beta chains from one sample in a study of blood T cells in healthy people across ages. TCRdb re-called the 5' RACE reads with MiXCR, one entry per CDR3 protein. Of over a million distinct CDR3 sequences listed, approximately 38% are singletons. What was sequenced was blood. The source of these receptors is a woman younger than 35 in good health. CDR3s include the opening cysteine and the closing phenylalanine or tryptophan. The D gene is left open where the match is weak. The size field is filled for only some rows; it gives once, few, many or a size class.

V,J,D,size,CDR3,DNA
TRBV20-1,TRBJ2-2,-,-,CSASHRANTGELFF,TGCAGTGCTAGCCACAGGGCGAACACCGGGGAGCTGTTTTTT
TRBV29-1,TRBJ2-3,TRBD2,-,CSVEGTSGFPDTQYF,TGCAGCGTTGAAGGGACTAGCGGGTTCCCAGATACGCAGTATTTT
TRBV24-1,TRBJ2-1,-,-,CATSASDGRTSDEQFF,TGTGCCACCAGTGCTTCAGACGGCAGGACCAGCGATGAGCAGTTCTTC
TRBV20-1,TRBJ1-1,TRBD1,few,CSARGTQGKAFF,TGCAGTGCTAGAGGAACACAGGGGAAAGCTTTCTTT
TRBV6-1,TRBJ2-7,TRBD2,-,CASSPRTSGSSREQYF,TGTGCCAGCAGTCCTAGGACTAGCGGGAGCTCCCGCGAGCAGTACTTC
TRBV5-1,TRBJ1-4,-,-,CASSYGSKNEKLFF,TGCGCCAGCAGCTACGGCAGTAAAAATGAAAAACTGTTTTTT
TRBV12-3/TRBV12-4,TRBJ2-1,TRBD2,-,CAGGVEQFF,TGTGCCGGGGGGGTCGAGCAGTTCTTC
TRBV5-1,TRBJ2-7,-,-,CASSFTGKMSEQYF,TGCGCCAGCAGCTTCACAGGGAAGATGTCCGAGCAGTACTTC
TRBV6-1,TRBJ2-7,TRBD1,-,CASRDRSWEQYF,TGTGCCAGCAGGGACAGGTCTTGGGAGCAGTACTTC
TRBV5-5,TRBJ2-5,TRBD2,few,CASSLRASGLQETQYF,TGTGCCAGCAGCTTGCGGGCTAGCGGGCTCCAAGAGACCCAGTACTTC
TRBV6-5,TRBJ1-6,-,-,CASANGRDNSPLHF,TGTGCCAGCGCCAACGGGAGAGATAATTCACCCCTCCACTTT
TRBV10-2,TRBJ2-7,TRBD2,few,CASLLAGGREQYF,TGCGCCAGCCTTCTAGCGGGGGGACGGGAGCAGTACTTC
TRBV29-1,TRBJ1-2,TRBD1,-,CSVELQGDNYGYTF,TGCAGCGTTGAACTCCAGGGGGATAACTATGGCTACACCTTC
TRBV6-1,TRBJ2-3,TRBD2,-,CASSRRGSSPSSGSSDTQYF,TGTGCCAGCAGTCGCCGGGGTTCGTCCCCCTCTAGCGGGAGTTCAGATACGCAGTATTTT
TRBV6-5,TRBJ2-1,-,few,CASSLRNQDEQFF,TGTGCCAGCAGTCTCCGGAATCAGGATGAGCAGTTCTTC
TRBV18,TRBJ2-3,-,-,CASSPRTKTMEGGRSTDTQYF,TGTGCCAGCTCACCAAGGACGAAAACAATGGAGGGGGGCCGTAGCACAGATACGCAGTATTTT
TRBV12-3/TRBV12-4,TRBJ1-1,-,-,CASSAGSGNTEAFF,TGTGCCAGCAGTGCGGGGTCGGGAAACACTGAAGCTTTCTTT
TRBV2,TRBJ2-1,-,few,CASSLEWDPHRDDNEQFF,TGTGCCAGCAGTCTTGAATGGGATCCCCACAGGGACGACAATGAGCAGTTCTTC
TRBV7-9,TRBJ2-7,TRBD1,-,CASSHRQGHEQYF,TGTGCCAGCAGTCACCGACAGGGACACGAGCAGTACTTC
TRBV30,TRBJ1-2,-,-,CAWRWWDRSHYTF,TGTGCCTGGAGGTGGTGGGACCGGTCCCACTACACCTTC
TRBV5-1,TRBJ1-5,TRBD1,-,CASSLDRATNQPQHF,TGCGCCAGCAGCCTGGACAGGGCAACCAATCAGCCCCAGCATTTT
TRBV28,TRBJ1-1,-,-,CASNFGVTEAFF,TGTGCCAGCAATTTCGGGGTCACTGAAGCTTTCTTT
TRBV20-1,TRBJ2-5,-,few,CSARGSAQETQYF,TGCAGTGCTAGAGGGTCGGCCCAAGAGACCCAGTACTTC
TRBV25-1,TRBJ1-1,-,-,CASSESPVGGTEAFF,TGTGCCAGCAGTGAATCCCCAGTGGGCGGGACTGAAGCTTTCTTT
TRBV10-3,TRBJ1-2,-,few,CAISGRALSGYTF,TGTGCCATCAGTGGCAGGGCCTTAAGCGGCTACACCTTC
TRBV7-2,TRBJ2-5,TRBD2,many,CASSPRTSGGSETQYF,TGTGCCAGCAGCCCTCGGACTAGCGGGGGGTCGGAGACCCAGTACTTC
TRBV10-3,TRBJ1-4,-,-,CAISDKGGATNEKLFF,TGTGCCATCAGTGACAAGGGCGGTGCAACTAATGAAAAACTGTTTTTT
TRBV20-1,TRBJ2-7,-,-,CSAHRTALGYEQYF,TGCAGTGCTCACCGGACCGCGTTAGGCTACGAGCAGTACTTC
TRBV7-9,TRBJ2-1,TRBD2,-,CASSPGTSWYNEQFF,TGTGCCAGCAGTCCCGGGACTAGCTGGTACAATGAGCAGTTCTTC
TRBV2,TRBJ1-1,-,-,CASRVTALNTEAFF,TGTGCCAGCAGGGTGACAGCACTGAACACTGAAGCTTTCTTT
TRBV6-6,TRBJ2-1,-,-,CASNKLRTYNEQFF,TGTGCCAGCAACAAACTACGAACCTACAATGAGCAGTTCTTC
TRBV7-2,TRBJ1-1,-,-,CASSLTSGSLEAFF,TGTGCCAGCAGCTTAACCTCGGGCAGCCTTGAAGCTTTCTTT
TRBV28,TRBJ2-1,-,few,CASSISLGRNEQFF,TGTGCCAGCAGTATAAGTCTTGGAAGGAATGAGCAGTTCTTC
TRBV7-2,TRBJ2-7,TRBD2,-,CASSLLTSGRGTYEQYF,TGTGCCAGCAGCTTATTGACTAGCGGGAGGGGGACCTACGAGCAGTACTTC
TRBV20-1,TRBJ2-7,-,-,CSAPIQRSSSYEQYF,TGCAGTGCTCCCATTCAGCGGTCAAGCTCCTACGAGCAGTACTTC
TRBV9,TRBJ2-3,-,-,CASSVREFTDTQYF,TGTGCCAGCAGCGTAAGGGAGTTCACAGATACGCAGTATTTT
TRBV6-5,TRBJ2-7,TRBD1,once,CASSKTGVLYEQYF,TGTGCCAGCAGTAAGACAGGGGTCCTTTACGAGCAGTACTTC
TRBV12-3/TRBV12-4,TRBJ2-7,-,few,CASSPTGTGRYEQYF,TGTGCCAGCAGTCCCACCGGCACAGGGCGGTACGAGCAGTACTTC
TRBV10-1,TRBJ2-1,-,-,CASSVSGAWDEQFF,TGCGCCAGCAGTGTGTCGGGGGCCTGGGATGAGCAGTTCTTC